The 21 T cell receptor beta chains reported below all come from one sample, sequenced in a study of T-cell reconstitution after alpha-beta-depleted transplantation in children (dated by TCRdb to 2016 to 2018). Library preparation was by PCR. These reads were obtained on an Illumina HiSeq 2500. TCR libraries were prepared with molecular barcoding, using unique molecular identifiers to normalize TCRbeta repertoire quantification. TCRdb itself trimmed the public reads at Q25 with fastp, ran MiXCR and retained productive beta chains. Rows matching on CDR3 protein sequence are summarized as one entry with the most common DNA and genes. The sample has 250,000 to 300,000 distinct CDR3 sequences on record, roughly a tenth of them singletons. 7.5% of the sample is held by the ten biggest clonotypes. The sample's treatment or condition label, decoded: allogeneic hematopoietic cell transplantation with graft depleted of TCRalphabeta T cells and CD19 B cells.

Sequences were derived from PBMCs, sampled before TCRalphabeta/CD19-depleted stem cell transplant. The receptor source for this set is a boy younger than two with acute myeloid leukemia, due to receive a stem cell transplant.

This clonotype showed up many times. The chain employs TRBV13 and TRBJ2-2; D is possibly TRBD1 (6 bases). The CDR3 contains 15 residues. Trimming removed 1 base at V and 3 bases at J, with 9 bases between. Germline CDR1 and CDR2: PRHDT and FYEKMQ (reference sequence). CDR3 bases: TGTGCCAGCAGCTTAGTCACAGGGTACACCGGGGAGCTGTTTTTT. Protein product: CASSLVTGYTGELFF.

On this clonotype itself: This may be a read error: a much more frequent sequence differs by one nucleotide. The chain is built from TRBV9 and TRBJ2-1; D not resolved. The CDR3 has 13 amino acids. CDR1 and CDR2 (germline): SGDLS, YYNGEE. In DNA, the CDR3 is TGTGCCAGCAGCGTAGAGCTAGTTAATGACCAGTTCTTC. Amino acids: CASSVELVNDQFF.

This clonotype was observed many times. The V call is TRBV5-1, the J call TRBJ2-5; a weak D match, TRBD1 (6 bases). The CDR3 extends over 16 amino acids. With 2 bases removed from V and 0 bases from J, the gap between germline ends came to 14 bases. Germline CDR1 is SGHRS and CDR2 is YFSETQ. Here the CDR3 DNA reads TGCGCCAGCAGCTTAGACAGGCGCGGGTACCAAGAGACCCAGTACTTC. As protein: CASSLDRRGYQETQYF.

A single count supports this clonotype. This chain joins TRBV12-3 or TRBV12-4 and TRBJ2-3, with D maybe TRBD1 (5 bases). Trimming removed 5 bases from V and 3 bases from J, with 15 bases in between. This CDR3 region has 15 residues. The CDR3 region has the DNA TGTGCCAGCAGTACTGGCAGGGAACGGACAGATACGCAGTATTTT. Residues: CASSTGRERTDTQYF.

In its sample, this clonotype was seen many times. The chain employs TRBV5-1 and TRBJ1-1; D might be TRBD1 (5 bases). Germline CDR1 and CDR2: SGHRS and YFSETQ. Trimming removed 1 base from V and 5 bases from J, with 18 bases in between. The CDR3 is made up of 16 amino acids. The CDR3 here is CASSLFGLQGGTEAFF. In nucleotides, the CDR3 is TGCGCCAGCAGCTTGTTCGGCTTGCAGGGCGGGACTGAAGCTTTCTTT.

J is TRBJ2-2 and V is TRBV7-2; the match to TRBD2 covers 11 bases. Germline V CDR1 and CDR2: SGHTA, FQGNSA. The V segment lost 11 bases and the J segment 1 base; nucleotides outside the gene matches: 12. The length of the CDR3 is 17 residues. The CDR3 is CAWKILAGVQNTGELFF. The DNA of the CDR3 is TGTGCCTGGAAGATACTAGCGGGGGTCCAGAACACCGGGGAGCTGTTTTTT. Looking up the rest from reference TRBV7-2 and TRBJ2-2 gives the full variable domain: GAGVSQSPSNKVTEKGKDVELRCDPISGHTALYWYRQSLGQGLEFLIYFQGNSAPDKSGLPSDRFSAERTGGSVSTLTIQRTQQEDSAVYLCAWKILAGVQNTGELFFGEGSRLTVL.

This clonotype was found a few times. This chain links TRBV9 with TRBJ2-1; perhaps TRBD1 as D (5 bases). The CDR3 extends over 12 amino acids. CDR1 SGDLS and CDR2 YYNGEE come from the germline V gene. V was clipped by 7 bases and J by 3 bases, with 8 bases between them. The CDR3 loop reads CASGADYNEQFF. The CDR3 DNA reads as TGTGCCAGCGGGGCTGACTACAATGAGCAGTTCTTC. Combining the CDR3 with reference TRBV9 and TRBJ2-1 gives the whole variable domain DSGVTQTPKHLITATGQRVTLRCSPRSGDLSVYWYQQSLDQGLQFLIQYYNGEERAKGNILERFSAQQFPDLHSELNLSSLELGDSALYFCASGADYNEQFFGPGTRLTVL.

This clonotype came up many times. V gene TRBV5-5 combines with J gene TRBJ2-3; 7 bases agree with TRBD2. The CDR3 has 16 residues. The J segment lost 2 bases and the V segment lost 4 bases, leaving 10 bases of the junction unmatched. Germline V gives CDR1 SGHKS, CDR2 YYEKEE (reference sequence). CDR3 sequence: CASSLGLADSTDTQYF. The CDR3 bases are TGTGCCAGCAGCCTAGGGCTAGCGGATTCCACAGATACGCAGTATTTT.

The chain combines TRBV18 with TRBJ2-1; the D is unclear. V lost 3 bases and J lost 6, with 6 bases in between. This CDR3 is built from 12 residues. Germline V gives CDR1 KGHSH, CDR2 LQKENI. CDR3 nucleotide sequence: TGTGCCAGCTCACCGTGGGGCAATGAGCAGTTCTTC. Its translation is CASSPWGNEQFF.

In its sample, this clonotype was seen a few times. The J gene is TRBJ2-7, the V gene TRBV10-3; unclear D gene. Trimming stripped 0 bases from V and 0 bases from J, with 9 bases between. CDR1 is ENHRY and CDR2 is SYGVKD in the germline V gene. The length of the CDR3 is 15 residues. Here the CDR3 DNA reads TGTGCCATCAGTGAGTCGTCGGTAAGCTCCTACGAGCAGTACTTC. It translates to CAISESSVSSYEQYF.

In the case of this clonotype: This may be a read error: a much more frequent sequence differs by one nucleotide. The V gene is TRBV25-1, the J gene TRBJ2-7, with D unresolved. The V end was cut by 10 bases, the J end by 4 bases, with 17 bases between. The CDR3 spans 13 residues. Germline CDR1 and CDR2: MGHDK and SYGVNS. CDR3 residues: CATETPCSYEQYF. As DNA, the CDR3 is TGTGCCACAGAGACACCTTGCTCTTACGAGCAGTACTTC.

This clonotype was found many times. The chain uses TRBV6-2 or TRBV6-3 and TRBJ2-5; D possibly corresponds to TRBD2 (6 bases). The V end lost 2 bases, the J end lost 2 bases, and 9 bases lay between the germline ends. CDR3 length equals 14 residues. CDR1 is MNHEY and CDR2 is SVGEGT in the germline V gene. The CDR3 is CASSYAGSQETQYF. The DNA of the CDR3 is TGTGCCAGCAGTTACGCGGGAAGTCAAGAGACCCAGTACTTC.

The CDR3 coding sequence is TGTGCCAGCAGCTCCTGGACTAGCGGGGGTAAAGAGACCCAGTACTTC. This encodes CASSSWTSGGKETQYF. The chain couples TRBV11-2 to TRBJ2-5; 13 positions agree with TRBD2. The V gene's germline CDR1 is SGHAT and CDR2 FQNNGV. After removal of 4 bases from V and 3 bases from J, the junction contained 5 bases not matched to a gene. The CDR3 contains 16 residues.

This clonotype was seen ten or more times. The chain links TRBV5-1 to TRBJ2-5; D not certain. V was shortened by 0 bases and J by 3 bases, with 15 bases between the two germline ends. The CDR3 spans 16 residues. Looked up from germline, CDR1 is SGHRS and CDR2 is YFSETQ. The CDR3 DNA is TGCGCCAGCAGCTTGGCCGTAAAAGAGCCCAAAGAGACCCAGTACTTC. Translating gives CASSLAVKEPKETQYF.

This clonotype was observed at least ten times. The gene calls are TRBV29-1 and TRBJ1-2; D remains ambiguous. CDR3 length: 12 residues. Germline V CDR1 and CDR2: SQVTM, ANQGSEA. The V end lost 4 bases, the J end lost 6 bases, and 12 bases lay between the germline ends. CDR3 sequence reads: CSVGWGGDGYTF. The CDR3 DNA is TGCAGCGTTGGGTGGGGAGGTGATGGCTACACCTTC.

V is TRBV15 and J is TRBJ2-3; D might be TRBD1 (6 bases). The CDR3 consists of 16 residues. V shed 1 base and J shed 4 bases, with 15 bases lying between them. The V gene's germline CDR1 is LNHNV and CDR2 YYDKDF (reference sequence). The chain's CDR3 is CATSRGDQGHSDTQYF. DNA of the CDR3: TGTGCCACCAGCAGAGGGGACCAGGGGCACTCAGATACGCAGTATTTT.

The chain has TRBV5-1 and TRBJ1-1; TRBD1 matches at 7 bases. The CDR3 runs 15 residues. V lost 1 base, J lost 1 base, and 4 bases stayed unmatched. The germline CDR1 and CDR2 sequences are SGHRS and YFSETQ. CDR3: CASSLYRQGNTEAFF. The CDR3 nucleotides are TGCGCCAGCAGCTTGTACAGACAGGGGAACACTGAAGCTTTCTTT.

This clonotype occurred many times. This chain connects TRBV24-1 to TRBJ2-7; TRBD1 is a possible D gene (5 bases). The germline CDR1 and CDR2 sequences are KGHDR and SFDVKD. The CDR3 has 14 residues. V dropped 2 bases and J dropped 5 bases, with 12 bases sitting between them. The CDR3, as DNA: TGTGCCACCAGTGATTCCAGACAGCTCGACGAGCAGTACTTC. Its translation: CATSDSRQLDEQYF.

This clonotype came up many times. The gene calls are TRBV28 and TRBJ2-6, with D hard to call. The V and J ends lost 6 bases and 0 bases respectively, with 3 bases between them. Germline loops: CDR1 MDHEN, CDR2 SYDVKM. This CDR3 comprises 13 residues. Here the CDR3 reads CASSFSGANVLTF. In DNA form, the CDR3 reads TGTGCCAGCAGCTTCTCTGGGGCCAACGTCCTGACTTTC.

This clonotype has a count of ten or more. The J gene is TRBJ2-1, the V gene TRBV20-1; no definite D call. The CDR3 length is 12 residues. V was clipped by 1 base and J by 4 bases, with 5 bases between them. Germline V CDR1 and CDR2: DFQATT, SNEGSKA (reference sequence). The DNA of the CDR3 is TGCAGTGCTAGAGTCAAATACAATGAGCAGTTCTTC. Residues: CSARVKYNEQFF.

CDR3 in DNA: TGCAGTGCTAGAGTTTTCCTAACCGCCCAAGCGGGAGGGCCTACCTTTAATGAGCAGTTCTTC. Its protein product is CSARVFLTAQAGGPTFNEQFF. This chain connects TRBV20-1 to TRBJ2-1; 10 bases agree with TRBD2. Germline V CDR1 and CDR2: DFQATT, SNEGSKA (reference sequence). The CDR3 loop spans 21 amino acids. V gave up 1 base and J gave up 7 bases; unmatched junction bases: 25.